The rows below give T cell receptor beta chains drawn from one sample of a study of T cells after yellow fever vaccination. TCRdb redid the calling of the 5' RACE reads with MiXCR, one entry per CDR3 protein. Here the sample spans about 220,000 distinct CDR3 sequences, less than 3.5% being singletons. Sequencing used CD4+ T cells sorted from PBMCs, obtained 10 days after the yellow fever booster vaccination. The receptors shown here come from a man in his late teens or twenties who received the YFV17D yellow fever vaccine. The conserved cysteine and the conserved F or W are not part of the CDR3 here.

V gene	J gene	CDR3 protein
TRBV18	TRBJ2-3	ASSPVRTDYTDTQY
TRBV6-5	TRBJ2-5	ASSYSAGRETQY
TRBV5-1	TRBJ1-2	ASSAGQPGGYT
TRBV15	TRBJ2-3	ATSRDVAGLSTDTQY
TRBV7-2	TRBJ2-3	ASSLGVAGYTQY
TRBV20-1	TRBJ1-3	SARGLTGDTIY
TRBV15	TRBJ1-5	ATSSLQNQPQH
TRBV18	TRBJ1-4	ASSQRVGEEKLF
TRBV15	TRBJ2-3	ATRPGGGRSEDTQY
TRBV4-3	TRBJ2-3	ASSQVRQNTDTQY
TRBV7-2	TRBJ1-6	ASRDYNSPLH
TRBV24-1	TRBJ2-3	ATKGSGTDTQY
TRBV11-2	TRBJ2-7	ASSLRANYEQY
TRBV6-2/TRBV6-3	TRBJ1-1	ASSYIWTELAAF
TRBV29-1	TRBJ2-5	SVGAEYQETQY
TRBV7-2	TRBJ1-2	ASNPGMGNYGYT
TRBV21-1	TRBJ2-1	ASSMASGGASWCEQF
TRBV6-6	TRBJ2-3	ASRPQTRLADTQY
TRBV12-3/TRBV12-4	TRBJ1-2	ASSLSEVPYGYT
TRBV12-3/TRBV12-4	TRBJ2-7	ASSSGQGSYYEQY
TRBV12-3/TRBV12-4	TRBJ1-2	ASSPEQGMNYGYT
TRBV7-2	TRBJ2-5	ASSLGSWGPETQY
TRBV12-3/TRBV12-4	TRBJ1-2	ASSLVGGGGYT
TRBV7-2	TRBJ1-5	ASSLVPAEQPQH
TRBV12-3/TRBV12-4	TRBJ1-4	ASSLARLRFPENEKLF
TRBV4-3	TRBJ1-5	ASSQAHNQPQH
TRBV7-8	TRBJ2-5	ASSLWANSETQY
TRBV18	TRBJ2-3	ASSGDIYTDTQY
TRBV4-3	TRBJ2-5	ASSQDPPGPEGVGETQY
TRBV20-1	TRBJ1-2	SAPGNGRPIT
TRBV6-2/TRBV6-3	TRBJ1-5	ASTEGYQPQH
TRBV20-1	TRBJ2-3	SAPWTSGGADTQY
TRBV7-2	TRBJ2-5	ASTSAFRWETQY
TRBV6-4	TRBJ2-1	ASSDQGGTYNEQF
TRBV5-1	TRBJ1-2	ASRPGQGGYGYT
TRBV5-1	TRBJ1-2	ASSLGGTGGESYT
TRBV11-2	TRBJ2-7	ASSNPRSYEQY
TRBV20-1	TRBJ2-1	SAASRSRGEQF